A single sample gave rise to the 2 T cell receptor beta chains below, sequenced in a study of shared clonotypes between healthy human individuals. The assay was immunoSEQ multiplex PCR, and TCRdb's table has in-frame clones only and misses some. The sample has 550,000 to 700,000 clones, roughly 73% seen once; the top ten hold around 1.8%. Sequences were obtained from memory CD4+ T cells sorted from blood. The subset here: CD45RA-negative fraction. These receptor sequences come from a woman aged 25 to 39 in good health.

The chain employs TRBV28 and TRBJ1-1; D is uncertain. Germline loops: CDR1 MDHEN, CDR2 SYDVKM. V shed 8 bases and J shed 1 base, with 14 bases lying between them. The CDR3 covers 14 residues. The CDR3 here is CASVSPPGNTEAFF. The CDR3 DNA reads as TGTGCCAGCGTTTCCCCCCCGGGGAACACTGAAGCTTTCTTT.

This chain uses TRBV28 with TRBJ2-3, with TRBD1 matching 7 bases. This CDR3 comprises 14 residues. V trimming: 3 bases; J trimming: 6 bases; junction bases outside the gene matches: 6. Germline values: CDR1 MDHEN, CDR2 SYDVKM. CDR3 loop: CASSLPQGVDTQYF. CDR3 in DNA: TGTGCCAGCAGTTTGCCCCAGGGGGTTGATACGCAGTATTTT.